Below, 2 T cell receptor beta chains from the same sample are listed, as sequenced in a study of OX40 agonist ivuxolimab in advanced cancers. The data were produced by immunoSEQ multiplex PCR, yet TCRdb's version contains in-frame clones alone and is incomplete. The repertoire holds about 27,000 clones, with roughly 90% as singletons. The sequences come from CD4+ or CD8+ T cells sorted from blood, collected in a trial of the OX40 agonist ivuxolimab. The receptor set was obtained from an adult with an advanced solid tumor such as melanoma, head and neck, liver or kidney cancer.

In DNA, the CDR3 is TGTGCCAGCTCGAGCGGGAATAGCAACGGGGAGCTGTTTTTT. Translation: CASSSGNSNGELFF. The chain is built from TRBV2 and TRBJ2-2; the match to TRBD2 covers 7 bases. V lost 8 bases, J lost 7 bases, and 10 bases stayed unmatched. Germline CDR1 and CDR2: SNHLY and FYNNEI. The CDR3 extends over 14 amino acids.

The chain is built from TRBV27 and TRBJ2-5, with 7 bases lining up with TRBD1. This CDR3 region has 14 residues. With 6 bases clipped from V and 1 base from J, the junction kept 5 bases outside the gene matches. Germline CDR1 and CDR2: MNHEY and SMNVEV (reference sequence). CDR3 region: CASRPTGIQETQYF. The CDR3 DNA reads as TGTGCCAGCAGGCCGACAGGGATCCAAGAGACCCAGTACTTC.